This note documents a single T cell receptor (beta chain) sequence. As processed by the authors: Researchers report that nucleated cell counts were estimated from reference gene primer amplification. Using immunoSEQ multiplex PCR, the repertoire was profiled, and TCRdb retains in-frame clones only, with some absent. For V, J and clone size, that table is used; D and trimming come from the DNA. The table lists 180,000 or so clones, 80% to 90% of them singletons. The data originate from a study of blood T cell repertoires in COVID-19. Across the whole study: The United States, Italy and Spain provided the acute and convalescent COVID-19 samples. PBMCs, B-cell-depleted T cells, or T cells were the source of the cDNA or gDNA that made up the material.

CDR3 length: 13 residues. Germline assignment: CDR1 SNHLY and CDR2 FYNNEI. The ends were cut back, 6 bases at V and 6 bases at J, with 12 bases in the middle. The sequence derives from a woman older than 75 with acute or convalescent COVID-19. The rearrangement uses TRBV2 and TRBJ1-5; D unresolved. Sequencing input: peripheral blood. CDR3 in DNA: TGTGCCAGCAGAATACTCCCCCGTCAGCCCCAGCATTTT. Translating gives CASRILPRQPQHF.